The 26 T cell receptor beta chains in this list originate from one sample, sequenced in a study of cytomegalovirus exposure and HLA in healthy donors. PCR was performed using 60 Vbeta and 13 Jbeta primers. Sequenced by immunoSEQ multiplex PCR; TCRdb stores in-frame clones only, minus some. This sample has 30,000 or so clones, with more than 60% found just once. The sequenced sample consisted of PBMCs. The receptor set was obtained from a man over 45 in good health and CMV-seropositive.

V and J are TRBV29-1 and TRBJ2-3; 8 nucleotides match TRBD2. The CDR3 totals 13 residues. In germline, CDR1 is SQVTM, CDR2 ANQGSEA. V trimming: 3 bases; J trimming: 5 bases; junction bases outside the gene matches: 4. The DNA for the CDR3 is TGCAGCGTTGACAGCCTAGCGGGAGATACGCAGTATTTT. Protein: CSVDSLAGDTQYF.

The V call is TRBV14, the J call TRBJ2-7, with 8 bases aligning to TRBD1. CDR3 length: 14 amino acids. The ends lost 5 bases at V and 4 bases at J; junction bases unmatched: 7. Germline V gene data show CDR1 as SGHDN and CDR2 as FVKESK. The CDR3 region is CASSYGQGRYEQYF. The CDR3 DNA follows: TGTGCCAGCAGCTACGGACAGGGAAGGTACGAGCAGTACTTC.

This clone was counted between two and nine times. This chain links TRBV4-1 with TRBJ1-2, with a weak D call TRBD1 (5 bases). CDR1 and CDR2 (germline): MGHRA, YSYEKL. The CDR3 length is 15 residues. Trimming shortened V by 1 base and J by 5 bases, and 14 bases separated the two germline ends. Here the CDR3 DNA reads TGCGCCAGCAGCCAAGGGACACAGGTTGCGTATGGCTACACCTTC. Translated, it gives CASSQGTQVAYGYTF.

V is TRBV29-1 and J is TRBJ2-3, with D unclear. Germline V gives CDR1 SQVTM, CDR2 ANQGSEA. The V end was cut by 3 bases, the J end by 6 bases, with 13 bases between. This CDR3 has 13 residues. CDR3 nucleotide sequence: TGCAGCGTTGAGTTGCGGTTCGTGGATACGCAGTATTTT. It encodes CSVELRFVDTQYF.

The table lists this clone with a few counts. The gene calls are TRBV18 and TRBJ2-6; weak D call: TRBD1 (6 bases). This CDR3 comprises 13 residues. With 4 bases removed from V and 7 bases from J, the gap between germline ends came to 8 bases. Germline CDR1 KGHSH, CDR2 LQKENI. CDR3 in DNA: TGTGCCAGCTCACTACAGGGAGCCAACGTCCTGACTTTC. This codes for CASSLQGANVLTF.

The rearrangement uses TRBV5-1 and TRBJ2-7; TRBD1 agrees at 7 bases. This CDR3 is built from 15 residues. Per germline, CDR1 SGHRS and CDR2 YFSETQ. V was pared by 1 base and J by 2 bases, with 6 bases of the junction left unmatched. The CDR3 loop is CASSLREQGTYEQYF. The CDR3 DNA is TGCGCCAGCAGCTTGCGCGAACAGGGGACCTACGAGCAGTACTTC.

The chain uses TRBV14 and TRBJ2-6, with D hard to call. This CDR3 spans 15 amino acids. Germline V gene lookup returns CDR1 SGHDN and CDR2 FVKESK. Trimming shortened V by 4 bases and J by 2 bases, and 9 bases separated the two germline ends. CDR3 coding DNA: TGTGCCAGCAGCCGCTATTTGCCTGGGGCCAACGTCCTGACTTTC. Translation: CASSRYLPGANVLTF.

J is TRBJ2-7 and V is TRBV10-2, with a weak D call TRBD2 (6 bases). Germline V gene data show CDR1 as WSHSY and CDR2 as SAAADI. V dropped 6 bases and J dropped 2 bases, with 11 bases sitting between them. There are 13 residues in the CDR3. This CDR3 reads CASRFGSTYEQYF. In DNA, the CDR3 is TGCGCCAGCAGATTCGGGAGCACCTACGAGCAGTACTTC.

The chain has TRBV6-6 and TRBJ2-7; 7 bases map to TRBD1. CDR1 MNHNY and CDR2 SVGAGI come from the germline V gene (reference sequence). This CDR3 has 13 amino acids. V lost 8 bases, J lost 0 bases, and 4 bases stayed unmatched. Written as DNA, the CDR3 is TGTGCCAGCCGGGACAGTAGCTCCTACGAGCAGTACTTC. Amino acids: CASRDSSSYEQYF.

This clone was observed a few times. V and J are TRBV27 and TRBJ2-7, with D possibly matching TRBD2 (6 bases). V was shortened by 8 bases and J by 4 bases, with 15 bases between the two germline ends. Germline loops: CDR1 MNHEY, CDR2 SMNVEV (reference sequence). The CDR3 runs 13 residues. The DNA for the CDR3 is TGTGCCAGCCGCCGGGGACTCTTATACGAGCAGTACTTC. Translation: CASRRGLLYEQYF.

The rearrangement uses TRBV28 and TRBJ2-6; TRBD1 matches 7 bases. V lost 6 bases to trimming and J lost 4 bases; unmatched junction nucleotides: 6. The CDR3 runs to 15 residues. Germline V gives CDR1 MDHEN, CDR2 SYDVKM. The CDR3, as DNA: TGTGCCAGCAGACAAACAGGGGTAGGGGCCAACGTCCTGACTTTC. Its translation: CASRQTGVGANVLTF.

The gene calls are TRBV4-1 and TRBJ1-5, with 10 bases matching TRBD1. CDR3 size: 16 residues. Germline lookup yields CDR1 MGHRA and CDR2 YSYEKL. V was pared by 3 bases and J by 1 base, with 3 bases of the junction left unmatched. CDR3 coding DNA: TGCGCCAGCAGCCATCCGGACAGGGGGAGCAATCAGCCCCAGCATTTT. Amino acids: CASSHPDRGSNQPQHF.

This chain joins TRBV9 and TRBJ1-1; D possibly corresponds to TRBD1 (6 bases). CDR1 is SGDLS and CDR2 is YYNGEE in the germline V gene. V was cut by 4 bases and J by 5 bases, with 18 bases left in between. The CDR3 spans 15 residues. The CDR3: CASSPTGFLSTEAFF. The CDR3 bases are TGTGCCAGCAGCCCAACAGGGTTTCTTAGTACTGAAGCTTTCTTT.

The gene calls are TRBV2 and TRBJ2-1; the D gene is possibly TRBD1 (6 bases). CDR1 is SNHLY, CDR2 FYNNEI, per germline. This CDR3 spans 13 amino acids. Trimming stripped 8 bases from V and 4 bases from J, with 12 bases between. CDR3 in DNA: TGTGCCAGCGACACCGGGACATACAATGAGCAGTTCTTC. It yields the protein CASDTGTYNEQFF.

There are a few counts of this clone. CDR3 in amino acids: CASTRGGRKNTEAFF. Written as DNA, the CDR3 is TGTGCCAGCACCCGGGGGGGGAGGAAAAACACTGAAGCTTTCTTT. The chain combines TRBV13 with TRBJ1-1, with D maybe TRBD1 (5 bases). Germline CDR1 reads PRHDT; CDR2 reads FYEKMQ (reference sequence). The ends were cut back, 7 bases at V and 2 bases at J, with 17 bases in the middle. The CDR3 extends over 15 amino acids.

This clone has more than one count but fewer than ten. Other nucleotide sequences in the sample specify the same CDR3. The chain employs TRBV18 and TRBJ2-5; D call uncertain. V lost 1 base and J 4 bases, leaving 4 bases between the germline ends. The CDR3 length is 12 residues. The germline V gene encodes CDR1 KGHSH and CDR2 LQKENI. The CDR3 DNA follows: TGTGCCAGCTCACCACGGAGAGAGACCCAGTACTTC. Translation: CASSPRRETQYF.

The V call is TRBV30, the J call TRBJ1-1; D perhaps matches TRBD1 (5 bases). The CDR3 has 12 residues. Germline V gene sequence: CDR1 GTSNPN, CDR2 SVGIG (reference sequence). The germline V and J ends were trimmed by 3 bases and 6 bases, with 11 bases remaining between them. This chain's CDR3 is CAWSGQGSEAFF. CDR3 sequence (DNA): TGTGCCTGGAGCGGACAAGGATCTGAAGCTTTCTTT.

This chain connects TRBV7-9 to TRBJ2-7; TRBD1 is a possible D gene (6 bases). The CDR3 is 14 amino acids. V was cut by 5 bases and J by 2 bases, with 13 bases left in between. The germline V gene encodes CDR1 SEHNR and CDR2 FQNEAQ (reference sequence). This chain's CDR3 is CASSPTDRAYEQYF. Here the CDR3 DNA reads TGTGCCAGCAGCCCAACGGACAGAGCCTACGAGCAGTACTTC. The full variable domain, in which reference TRBV7-9 and TRBJ2-7 provide the parts outside the CDR3, is DTGVSQNPRHKITKRGQNVTFRCDPISEHNRLYWYRQTLGQGPEFLTYFQNEAQLEKSRLLSDRFSAERPKGSFSTLEIQRTEQGDSAMYLCASSPTDRAYEQYFGPGTRLTVT.

This clone was recorded a few times. This rearrangement joins TRBV7-9 to TRBJ1-5, with D tentatively TRBD1 (5 bases). The CDR3 runs 13 residues. CDR1 and CDR2 from the germline V gene are SEHNR and FQNEAQ (reference sequence). The V and J ends lost 6 bases and 2 bases respectively, with 8 bases between them. The CDR3 DNA reads as TGTGCCAGCAGAGGGGAGGGCAATCAGCCCCAGCATTTT. This codes for CASRGEGNQPQHF.

The rearrangement links TRBV4-1 to TRBJ1-2, with 7 nucleotides matching TRBD1. The V and J ends lost 1 base and 6 bases, in that order; junction bases with no gene match: 5. CDR1 and CDR2 from the germline V gene are MGHRA and YSYEKL. The CDR3 extends over 14 amino acids. DNA for the CDR3: TGCGCCAGCAGCCAAGGTGACAGGGAGGATGGCTACACCTTC. It translates to CASSQGDREDGYTF.

Here the CDR3 DNA reads TGTGCCAGCAGCTGGGGGCCCGACACTGAAGCTTTCTTT. Its translation is CASSWGPDTEAFF. The rearrangement links TRBV7-9 to TRBJ1-1, with D possibly being TRBD1 (6 bases). Per the germline V gene, CDR1 is SEHNR and CDR2 is FQNEAQ (reference sequence). CDR3 size: 13 residues. Trimming pared 4 bases from V and 3 bases from J, leaving 9 bases between.

This clone came up a few times. The gene calls are TRBV7-9 and TRBJ2-5, with 8 positions matching TRBD2. CDR1 and CDR2 from the germline V gene are SEHNR and FQNEAQ (reference sequence). This CDR3 spans 13 amino acids. The V segment lost 3 bases and the J segment 4 bases; nucleotides outside the gene matches: 1. DNA of the CDR3: TGTGCCAGCAGCTTCGCGGGAGGAGAGACCCAGTACTTC. The encoded protein is CASSFAGGETQYF.

The chain couples TRBV7-8 to TRBJ2-3, with 8 bases that match TRBD1. The CDR3 is 15 residues long. Germline V gives CDR1 SGHVS, CDR2 FQNEAQ. With V trimmed by 5 bases and J by 1 base, 5 bases remained unmatched. The CDR3 loop is CASSGDRGGTDTQYF. Here the CDR3 DNA reads TGTGCCAGCAGCGGAGACAGGGGTGGCACAGATACGCAGTATTTT. The complete variable domain, with remaining parts taken from reference TRBV7-8 and TRBJ2-3, reads GAGVSQSPRYKVAKRGQDVALRCDPISGHVSLFWYQQALGQGPEFLTYFQNEAQLDKSGLPSDRFFAERPEGSVSTLKIQRTQQEDSAVYLCASSGDRGGTDTQYFGPGTRLTVL.

The chain is built from TRBV7-2 and TRBJ2-7, with D perhaps matching TRBD2 (7 bases). The CDR3 covers 15 residues. V lost 5 bases, J lost 2 bases, and 16 bases lay in between. Germline V gene sequence: CDR1 SGHTA, CDR2 FQGNSA. In DNA, the CDR3 is TGTGCCAGCAGCCCGGGAGGAGCAGGGGCCTACGAGCAGTACTTC. Its protein product is CASSPGGAGAYEQYF.

This chain links TRBV21-1 with TRBJ1-5; the table's TRBD1 call for D was not verified on the DNA. TRBV21-1 is labeled a pseudogene. The CDR3 loop spans 16 amino acids. The CDR3: CASSPWDREDNQPQHF. CDR3 sequence (DNA): TGTGCCAGCAGCCCCTGGGACAGGGAAGACAATCAGCCCCAGCATTTT.

The DNA for the CDR3 is TGTGCCAGCAGCAAGGAGGGCATCCAAGAGACCCAGTACTTC. Protein product: CASSKEGIQETQYF. This sequence joins TRBV21-1 and TRBJ2-5; TRBD2, the table's D call, lacks a check against the DNA. TRBV21-1 is deemed a pseudogene. This CDR3 has 14 amino acids.